The 21 T cell receptor beta chains below all came from one sample that was sequenced in a study of cytomegalovirus exposure and HLA in healthy donors (dated by TCRdb to about 2017). Receptors were amplified or captured by the immunoSEQ multiplex PCR assay. For the multiplex PCR, a mixture combining 60 forward primers for TCR Vbeta segments and 13 reverse primers for TCR Jbeta segments was used. In TCRdb, the immuneACCESS table is reduced to in-frame sequences with V and J assigned. These tables do not hold every clone; where another copy was compared, an unresolved V gene accounts for under half, and the others remain unexplained. The table for this sample lists 150,000 to 200,000 clones; approximately 88% of them were counted only once. The ten most abundant clones make up around 0.25% of the sample. The sequenced material came from PBMCs. Receptor source: a boy aged 10-17 years in good health and CMV-seronegative.

V usage is TRBV11-3 and J usage is TRBJ2-3; D is perhaps TRBD2 (5 bases). The CDR3 extends over 15 amino acids. CDR1 and CDR2 (germline): SGHNT, YENEEA. Trimming removed 5 bases from V and 1 base from J, with 13 bases in between. CDR3 bases: TGTGCCAGCAGCGAGGACTCCTATCGCACAGATACGCAGTATTTT. Encoded protein: CASSEDSYRTDTQYF.

This chain links TRBV10-3 with TRBJ2-1; TRBD2 agrees at 11 bases. Germline trimming cut 6 bases from V and 4 bases from J; bases unmatched to any gene: 5. The CDR3 runs 15 residues. Germline values: CDR1 ENHRY, CDR2 SYGVKD. The CDR3 bases are TGTGCCATCAGGGAGGGACTAGCGGATTACAATGAGCAGTTCTTC. Amino acids: CAIREGLADYNEQFF.

The rearrangement links TRBV6-7 to TRBJ1-2; tentative D call: TRBD1 (5 bases). TRBV6-7 is recorded as an ORF, its role being uncertain. Trimming stripped 0 bases from V and 12 bases from J, with 14 bases between. This CDR3 contains 13 residues. Written as DNA, the CDR3 is TGTGCCAGCAGTTACTCGAGGCCGGGAGGGGACACCTTC. Translation gives CASSYSRPGGDTF.

The chain joins TRBV27 to TRBJ2-4; D is possibly TRBD1 (8 bases). This CDR3 has 16 residues. Germline lookup yields CDR1 MNHEY and CDR2 SMNVEV (reference sequence). Trimming stripped 1 base from V and 6 bases from J, with 16 bases between. The chain's CDR3 is CASSLLGGTGINIQYF. The CDR3 coding sequence is TGTGCCAGCAGTTTATTGGGAGGGACAGGAATAAACATTCAGTACTTC.

There are a few counts of this clone. The gene calls are TRBV27 and TRBJ2-1; tentative D call: TRBD2 (7 bases). The V gene's germline CDR1 is MNHEY and CDR2 SMNVEV (reference sequence). This CDR3 is built from 19 residues. The V end was cut by 7 bases, the J end by 0 bases, with 25 bases between. This chain's CDR3 is CASTDMPGGFRSSYNEQFF. The CDR3 bases are TGTGCCAGCACCGATATGCCGGGGGGCTTTAGGAGCTCCTACAATGAGCAGTTCTTC.

The chain has TRBV6-1 and TRBJ2-1; 8 bases map to TRBD1. Per germline, CDR1 MNHNS and CDR2 SASEGT. The CDR3 runs 14 residues. V lost 7 bases, J lost 6 bases, and 8 bases stayed unmatched. CDR3 loop: CASTPTGVGNEQFF. The CDR3 DNA reads TGTGCCAGCACCCCGACAGGGGTGGGCAATGAGCAGTTCTTC.

The V call is TRBV13, the J call TRBJ2-7, with 12 nucleotides matching TRBD2. The CDR3 sequence is 15 residues long. Germline CDR1 reads PRHDT; CDR2 reads FYEKMQ (reference sequence). The ends lost 5 bases at V and 5 bases at J; junction bases unmatched: 7. The CDR3 bases are TGTGCCAGCAGCCCCCTAGCGGGGGGGCCCGACGAGCAGTACTTC. Translation: CASSPLAGGPDEQYF.

V is TRBV7-2 and J is TRBJ2-1; 9 nucleotides align to TRBD2. CDR3 length equals 16 residues. Losses at the gene ends were 1 base for V and 3 bases for J; bases not matched to a gene: 4. Germline CDR1 is SGHTA and CDR2 is FQGNSA. The CDR3 DNA sequence: TGTGCCAGCAGCTTAGTAGCGGGAGCGAACTACAATGAGCAGTTCTTC. Translated: CASSLVAGANYNEQFF. Based on the CDR3 plus reference TRBV7-2 and TRBJ2-1, the full variable domain is GAGVSQSPSNKVTEKGKDVELRCDPISGHTALYWYRQSLGQGLEFLIYFQGNSAPDKSGLPSDRFSAERTGGSVSTLTIQRTQQEDSAVYLCASSLVAGANYNEQFFGPGTRLTVL.

V is TRBV18 and J is TRBJ2-1; 10 bases are shared with TRBD2. This CDR3 has 16 amino acids. Germline V gene sequence: CDR1 KGHSH, CDR2 LQKENI. V lost 1 base and J lost 12; bases outside the gene matches: 12. CDR3 bases: TGTGCCAGCTCACCACTCGACAAGCTAGCGGGAGAGGGGCAGTTCTTC. This translates into CASSPLDKLAGEGQFF. Full variable domain (rest looked up from reference TRBV18 and TRBJ2-1): NAGVMQNPRHLVRRRGQEARLRCSPMKGHSHVYWYRQLPEEGLKFMVYLQKENIIDESGMPKERFSAEFPKEGPSILRIQQVVRGDSAAYFCASSPLDKLAGEGQFFGPGTRLTVL.

The chain is built from TRBV27 and TRBJ2-5; D may be TRBD1 (6 bases). V lost 5 bases and J 2 bases, leaving 12 bases between the germline ends. CDR3 length equals 14 residues. The germline gives CDR1 MNHEY, CDR2 SMNVEV (reference sequence). This chain's CDR3 is CASSPDRIQETQYF. As DNA, the CDR3 is TGTGCCAGCAGTCCCGACAGGATTCAAGAGACCCAGTACTTC.

This chain uses TRBV5-1 with TRBJ1-2; 8 bases map to TRBD1. Germline CDR1 SGHRS, CDR2 YFSETQ. The CDR3 has 15 amino acids. Trimming took 2 bases from V and 6 from J; bases not matched to a gene: 9. The CDR3 region is CASSFFRGQPHGYTF. In DNA form, the CDR3 reads TGCGCCAGCAGCTTCTTCAGGGGGCAACCCCATGGCTACACCTTC.

This chain links TRBV9 with TRBJ2-7; 11 bases map to TRBD2. The CDR3 has 14 amino acids. Germline trimming cut 4 bases from V and 4 bases from J; bases unmatched to any gene: 4. Germline loops: CDR1 SGDLS, CDR2 YYNGEE. CDR3 coding DNA: TGTGCCAGCAGCACCGGACTAGCGGGTTACGAGCAGTACTTC. This gives the protein CASSTGLAGYEQYF.

The CDR3 here is CASSHYGTGGLGTGELFF. The CDR3, as DNA: TGTGCCAGCAGCCACTACGGGACAGGGGGCCTTGGCACCGGGGAGCTGTTTTTT. The V call is TRBV7-6, the J call TRBJ2-2; 12 bases line up with TRBD1. Losses at the gene ends were 5 bases for V and 4 bases for J; bases not matched to a gene: 11. Germline V gene sequence: CDR1 SGHVS, CDR2 FNYEAQ. The CDR3 runs 18 residues. Combining the CDR3 with reference TRBV7-6 and TRBJ2-2 gives the whole variable domain GAGVSQSPRYKVTKRGQDVALRCDPISGHVSLYWYRQALGQGPEFLTYFNYEAQQDKSGLPNDRFSAERPEGSISTLTIQRTEQRDSAMYRCASSHYGTGGLGTGELFFGEGSRLTVL.

The chain joins TRBV27 to TRBJ2-1; D is unclear. Germline assignment: CDR1 MNHEY and CDR2 SMNVEV (reference sequence). This CDR3 is 13 amino acids long. Between the trimmed V and J ends, which lost 0 bases and 6 bases, there was a span of 6 bases. The CDR3 nucleotides read TGTGCCAGCAGTTTATCAGCTAGCAATGAGCAGTTCTTC. The encoded protein is CASSLSASNEQFF.

This chain connects TRBV27 to TRBJ2-7; D perhaps matches TRBD2 (5 bases). V shed 5 bases and J shed 0 bases, with 11 bases lying between them. The CDR3 sequence is 14 residues long. Germline-derived CDR1 and CDR2 are MNHEY and SMNVEV (reference sequence). The CDR3 protein is CASSTIRDSYEQYF. As DNA, the CDR3 is TGTGCCAGCAGTACCATCCGGGACTCCTACGAGCAGTACTTC.

The chain uses TRBV7-2 and TRBJ1-3; 7 nucleotides agree with TRBD1. V was pared by 0 bases and J by 2 bases, with 13 bases of the junction left unmatched. The CDR3 is 19 amino acids. Per germline, CDR1 SGHTA and CDR2 FQGNSA. The CDR3 loop is CASSLAALQGRRPGNTIYF. For the CDR3, the DNA is TGTGCCAGCAGCTTAGCGGCTTTACAGGGGCGGAGACCTGGAAACACCATATATTTT.

The V gene is TRBV7-9, the J gene TRBJ1-2; the D gene is possibly TRBD1 (5 bases). CDR3 length: 15 residues. Germline CDR1 is SEHNR and CDR2 is FQNEAQ (reference sequence). V lost 1 base and J lost 3, with 12 bases in between. The CDR3 bases are TGTGCCAGCAGCTTAGGTCGGGGGGAGGACTATGGCTACACCTTC. This gives the protein CASSLGRGEDYGYTF.

The chain couples TRBV19 to TRBJ1-1, with 7 bases lining up with TRBD1. The germline V gene has CDR1 LNHDA and CDR2 SQIVND (reference sequence). The junction had 5 bases not matched to a gene; V was cut back by 4 bases and J by 6 bases. The CDR3 is made up of 13 amino acids. This CDR3 reads CASSKDRISEAFF. The CDR3 nucleotides read TGTGCCAGTAGTAAGGACAGGATCTCTGAAGCTTTCTTT.

This clone was seen only once. The gene calls are TRBV28 and TRBJ1-2; 8 bases agree with TRBD1. There are 12 residues in the CDR3. J lost 13 bases, V lost 9 bases, and 13 bases had no gene match. Per germline, CDR1 MDHEN and CDR2 SYDVKM. CDR3 coding DNA: TGTGCCAGTATGACCGGGACAGGACACTCCACCTTC. Encoded protein: CASMTGTGHSTF.

The chain joins TRBV5-1 to TRBJ1-1, with D tentatively TRBD1 (5 bases). Germline V gives CDR1 SGHRS, CDR2 YFSETQ. The CDR3 totals 13 residues. V lost 0 bases, J lost 6 bases, and 9 bases lay in between. The DNA for the CDR3 is TGCGCCAGCAGCTTGGGGCAGGGCGCTGAAGCTTTCTTT. Protein product: CASSLGQGAEAFF.

The chain recombines TRBV10-3 with TRBJ2-1, with D maybe TRBD1 (7 bases). V dropped 6 bases and J dropped 6 bases, with 15 bases sitting between them. CDR3 length equals 14 residues. Germline values: CDR1 ENHRY, CDR2 SYGVKD. CDR3 loop: CAIREDQGGNEQFF. For the CDR3, the DNA is TGTGCCATCAGGGAAGACCAGGGGGGCAATGAGCAGTTCTTC.